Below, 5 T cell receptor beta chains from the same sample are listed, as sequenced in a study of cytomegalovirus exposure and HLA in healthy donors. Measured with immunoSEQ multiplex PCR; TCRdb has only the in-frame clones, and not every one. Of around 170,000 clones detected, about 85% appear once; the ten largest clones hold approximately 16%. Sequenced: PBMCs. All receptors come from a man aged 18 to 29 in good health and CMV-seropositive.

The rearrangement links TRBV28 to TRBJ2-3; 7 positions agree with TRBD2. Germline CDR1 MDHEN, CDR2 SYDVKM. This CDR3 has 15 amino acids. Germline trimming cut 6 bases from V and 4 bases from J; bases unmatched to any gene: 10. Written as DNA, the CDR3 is TGTGCCAGCAGCCCACGGGGAGGGATCGCAGATACGCAGTATTTT. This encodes CASSPRGGIADTQYF.

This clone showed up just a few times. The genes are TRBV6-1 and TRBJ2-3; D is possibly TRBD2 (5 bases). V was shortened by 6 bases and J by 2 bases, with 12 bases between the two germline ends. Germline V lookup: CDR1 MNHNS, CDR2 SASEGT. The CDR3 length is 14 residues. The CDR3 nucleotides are TGTGCCAGCAGCTTAACTAGAGACACAGATACGCAGTATTTT. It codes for CASSLTRDTDTQYF.

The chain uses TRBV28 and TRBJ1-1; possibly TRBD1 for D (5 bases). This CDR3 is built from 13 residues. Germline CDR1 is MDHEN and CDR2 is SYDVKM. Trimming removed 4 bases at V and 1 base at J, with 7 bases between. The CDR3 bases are TGTGCCAGCAGTTCCGGACAGAACACTGAAGCTTTCTTT. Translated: CASSSGQNTEAFF.

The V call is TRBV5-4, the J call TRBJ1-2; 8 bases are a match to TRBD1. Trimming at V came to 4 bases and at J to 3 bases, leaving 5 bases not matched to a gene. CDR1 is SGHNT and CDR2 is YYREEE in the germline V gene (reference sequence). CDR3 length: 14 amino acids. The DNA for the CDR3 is TGTGCCAGCAGCCTGACAGGGGTGGACTATGGCTACACCTTC. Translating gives CASSLTGVDYGYTF.

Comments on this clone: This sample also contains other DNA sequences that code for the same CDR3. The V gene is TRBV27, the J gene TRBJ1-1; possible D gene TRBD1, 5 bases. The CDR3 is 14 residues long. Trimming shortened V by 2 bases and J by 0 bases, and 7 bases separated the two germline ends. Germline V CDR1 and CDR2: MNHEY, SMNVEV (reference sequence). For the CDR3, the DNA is TGTGCCAGCAGTTTAAGGGGTGTGAACACTGAAGCTTTCTTT. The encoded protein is CASSLRGVNTEAFF.